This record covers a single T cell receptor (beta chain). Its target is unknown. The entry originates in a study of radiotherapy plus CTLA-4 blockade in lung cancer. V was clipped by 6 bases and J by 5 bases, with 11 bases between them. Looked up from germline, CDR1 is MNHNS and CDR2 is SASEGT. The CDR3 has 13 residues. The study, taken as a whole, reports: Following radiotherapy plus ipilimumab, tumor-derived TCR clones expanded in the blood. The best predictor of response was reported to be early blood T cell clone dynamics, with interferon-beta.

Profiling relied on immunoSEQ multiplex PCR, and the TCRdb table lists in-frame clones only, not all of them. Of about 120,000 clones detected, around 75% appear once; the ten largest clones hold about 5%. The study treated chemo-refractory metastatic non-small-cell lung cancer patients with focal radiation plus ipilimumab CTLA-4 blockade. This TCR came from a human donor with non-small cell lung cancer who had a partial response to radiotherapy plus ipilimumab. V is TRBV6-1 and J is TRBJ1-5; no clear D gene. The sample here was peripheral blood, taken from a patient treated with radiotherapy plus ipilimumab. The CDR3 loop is CASSRVGYQPQHF. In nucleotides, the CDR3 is TGTGCCAGCAGCCGGGTTGGGTATCAGCCCCAGCATTTT.